This T cell receptor (beta chain) was documented in a study of blood T cell repertoires in COVID-19. The germline CDR1 and CDR2 sequences are MNHEY and SVGEGT. The germline V and J ends were trimmed by 5 bases and 3 bases, with 17 bases remaining between them. The CDR3 sequence is 15 residues long. This clone came up once. Authors' methods: How many nucleated cells were present was estimated from reference gene primer amplification. Sequenced by immunoSEQ multiplex PCR; TCRdb stores in-frame clones only, minus some. V and J calls and clone size are as listed in that table; D and trimming were resolved from the DNA. The repertoire holds about 150,000 clones, around 83% seen once, with approximately 5.7% in the top ten.

The chain carries TRBV6-2 or TRBV6-3 and TRBJ2-7, with unresolved D. This receptor was taken from a woman aged 45 to 65 who had been exposed to COVID-19. Sequenced material: PBMCs or T cells enriched from blood (not recorded which). For the CDR3, the DNA is TGTGCCAGCAGTGGAGTACCCTCCTACTTCTACGAGCAGTACTTC. This sequence encodes CASSGVPSYFYEQYF.